The next 10 T cell receptor beta chains were all read from a single sample in a study of cytomegalovirus exposure and HLA in healthy donors. TCRdb keeps only in-frame clones here, not all; method: immunoSEQ multiplex PCR. The profile shows about 280,000 clones, approximately 90% of them singletons. The sample taken for sequencing was PBMCs. The source is a woman aged 18-29 years in good health and CMV-seronegative.

The chain has TRBV5-1 and TRBJ2-7; D is uncertain. Per the germline V gene, CDR1 is SGHRS and CDR2 is YFSETQ. This CDR3 has 14 residues. Deletions cut 0 bases from V and 0 bases from J, with 7 bases between. CDR3 DNA sequence: TGCGCCAGCAGCTTGGTTCTTAGCTCCTACGAGCAGTACTTC. It encodes CASSLVLSSYEQYF.

V and J are TRBV28 and TRBJ2-7, with 7 bases identical to TRBD1. The trim removed 5 bases at V and 0 bases at J, leaving 7 bases unmatched. The CDR3 contains 15 residues. Germline loops: CDR1 MDHEN, CDR2 SYDVKM. CDR3: CASSNPTGSSYEQYF. The DNA for the CDR3 is TGTGCCAGCAGTAATCCGACAGGGAGCTCCTACGAGCAGTACTTC.

In nucleotides, the CDR3 is TGTGCCAGCAGTTTCGGGCGAGTAGCGGGAGAGACCCAGTACTTC. This sequence encodes CASSFGRVAGETQYF. The V and J genes are TRBV27 and TRBJ2-5; 7 nucleotides match TRBD2. Germline CDR1 is MNHEY and CDR2 is SMNVEV (reference sequence). V dropped 3 bases and J dropped 4; count of bases not matched to a gene: 8. This CDR3 is 15 amino acids long.

This chain links TRBV7-6 with TRBJ2-7, with no clear D. Trimming shortened V by 5 bases and J by 2 bases, and 19 bases separated the two germline ends. The CDR3 runs 16 residues. The germline V gene has CDR1 SGHVS and CDR2 FNYEAQ. The CDR3 sequence: CASSIQAGDPTYEQYF. In DNA form, the CDR3 reads TGTGCCAGCAGCATCCAGGCTGGCGATCCCACCTACGAGCAGTACTTC.

The V and J genes are TRBV4-2 and TRBJ2-7; a weak D match, TRBD2 (6 bases). CDR1 and CDR2 from the germline V gene are LGHNA and YNFKEQ. The CDR3 has 19 amino acids. V lost 0 bases and J lost 2, with 23 bases in between. CDR3 loop: CASSQDAGIQGGVPYEQYF. The CDR3 DNA sequence: TGTGCCAGCAGCCAAGATGCGGGAATCCAAGGTGGGGTCCCCTACGAGCAGTACTTC.

In this sample, this clone turned up a few times. The gene calls are TRBV7-9 and TRBJ2-7; 10 nucleotides agree with TRBD2. The germline CDR1 and CDR2 sequences are SEHNR and FQNEAQ (reference sequence). The CDR3 is made up of 15 amino acids. The V gene end was trimmed by 5 bases and the J gene end by 3 bases; junction bases not matched to a gene: 7. The CDR3: CASSPSSSGSYEQYF. CDR3 nucleotides: TGTGCCAGCAGCCCTAGCTCTAGCGGGAGCTACGAGCAGTACTTC.

CDR3 sequence (DNA): TGTGCCAGCATCCTAAAAGTCCATGAGCAGTTCTTC. Protein: CASILKVHEQFF. J is TRBJ2-1 and V is TRBV21-1; the tabulated D call, TRBD2, remains unverified against the DNA. TRBV21-1 is shown as a pseudogene. The CDR3 runs 12 residues.

CDR3 DNA: TGTGCCAGCAGCTTGGGCGGGAGGGCCGGGGAGCAGTACTTC. Translation: CASSLGGRAGEQYF. The chain couples TRBV7-2 to TRBJ2-7; 9 nucleotides match TRBD2. Trimming took 3 bases from V and 7 from J; bases not matched to a gene: 7. Germline V gene lookup returns CDR1 SGHTA and CDR2 FQGNSA. This CDR3 is built from 14 residues.

This chain links TRBV5-1 with TRBJ1-5, with D unclear. This CDR3 has 16 residues. From germline, CDR1 is SGHRS and CDR2 YFSETQ. Trimming shortened V by 0 bases and J by 0 bases, and 10 bases separated the two germline ends. CDR3 region: CASSLGASNSNQPQHF. CDR3 nucleotide sequence: TGCGCCAGCAGCTTGGGGGCATCTAATAGCAATCAGCCCCAGCATTTT.

CDR3 region: CASSPLSGVETQYF. CDR3 nucleotide sequence: TGTGCCAGCAGTCCCCTCTCGGGGGTCGAGACCCAGTACTTC. The V gene is TRBV6-5, the J gene TRBJ2-5; TRBD2 might be the D (6 bases). Germline CDR1 MNHEY, CDR2 SVGAGI. V lost 5 bases, J lost 5 bases, and 15 bases lay in between. The CDR3 contains 14 residues.